This T cell receptor beta chain derives from a study of cytomegalovirus exposure and HLA in healthy donors. Background on the study: Previous work identified 117 million unique TCR beta sequences from around 170 million T cells.

Study conclusions and caveats: An analysis was carried out later, and it reportedly showed fewer N-insertions in an Asian-associated ancestry cluster than the 666-donor mean. There were several of the most significant clusters that appeared linked to common viral pathogens in a later analysis. The authors listed some 160 TCR beta chains as cytomegalovirus-associated.

In the PCR, 60 Vbeta and 13 Jbeta primers were used. Clones were read by immunoSEQ multiplex PCR, and TCRdb kept only the in-frame ones, dropping some. The sample consists of approximately 100,000 clones, about 75% of them appearing once. Of note for this clone: No antigen is known for it.

The germline V gene has CDR1 SGDLS and CDR2 YYNGEE. V trimming: 4 bases; J trimming: 0 bases; junction bases outside the gene matches: 2. This CDR3 comprises 16 residues. The receptor comes from a man aged 40-49 years in good health and CMV-seronegative. V and J are TRBV9 and TRBJ2-3, with 13 nucleotides matching TRBD2. The sequenced sample consisted of PBMCs. The CDR3 region is CASSRGLAGSTDTQYF. CDR3 sequence (DNA): TGTGCCAGCAGCAGGGGACTAGCGGGAAGCACAGATACGCAGTATTTT.